This T cell receptor (beta chain) was documented in a study of T cells in Graves' hyperthyroidism and ophthalmopathy. For the study at large: Once the initial diagnosis was made, peripheral blood was obtained before any treatment.

Patients aged 18 to 65 had newly diagnosed hyperthyroidism of under 2 months' duration. Clinical symptoms, serum thyroxine and TRAb, thyroid ultrasound and orbital computed tomography were used for the diagnoses. PBMCs stemmed from about 9.7 ml fresh peripheral blood. There are many counts of this clonotype. V lost 5 bases and J lost 2; bases outside the gene matches: 14. The CDR3 consists of 18 residues. The germline gives CDR1 KGHDR, CDR2 SFDVKD. Using RNA transcripts as the source, TCR beta CDR3 regions were amplified. First-round RT-PCR targeting the TCR CDR3 was performed with the HTBI primer set. Using its own MiXCR run on the multiplex PCR reads, TCRdb lists one record per CDR3 protein. The sample comprises 300,000 to 450,000 distinct CDR3 sequences, roughly 13% of which are singletons, and 9.5% to 12% rests with the top ten.

This sequence joins TRBV24-1 and TRBJ2-4; 7 bases line up with TRBD1. The sample consisted of blood. This clonotype was sampled from an older woman with Graves' hyperthyroidism. CDR3 amino acids: CATSVGTGTEFSKNIQYF. In DNA, the CDR3 is TGTGCCACCAGTGTTGGGACCGGGACAGAGTTCTCCAAAAACATTCAGTACTTC.